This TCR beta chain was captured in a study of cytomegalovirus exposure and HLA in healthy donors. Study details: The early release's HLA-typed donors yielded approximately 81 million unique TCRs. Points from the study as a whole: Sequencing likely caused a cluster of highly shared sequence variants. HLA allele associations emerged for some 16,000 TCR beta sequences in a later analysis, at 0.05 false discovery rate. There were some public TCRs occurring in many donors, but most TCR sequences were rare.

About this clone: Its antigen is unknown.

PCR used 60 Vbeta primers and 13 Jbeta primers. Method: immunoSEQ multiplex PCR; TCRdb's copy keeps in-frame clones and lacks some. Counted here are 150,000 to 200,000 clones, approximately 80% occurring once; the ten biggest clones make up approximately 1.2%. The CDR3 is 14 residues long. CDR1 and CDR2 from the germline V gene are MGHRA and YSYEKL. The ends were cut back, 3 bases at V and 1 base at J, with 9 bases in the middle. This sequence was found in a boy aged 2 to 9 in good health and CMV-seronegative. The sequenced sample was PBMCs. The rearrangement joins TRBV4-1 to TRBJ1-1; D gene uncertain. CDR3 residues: CASSHLEANTEAFF. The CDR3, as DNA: TGCGCCAGCAGCCATCTAGAGGCGAACACTGAAGCTTTCTTT.